This entry lists 30 T cell receptor beta chains sequenced from one sample in a study of blood T cell repertoires in COVID-19. Assay used: immunoSEQ multiplex PCR; TCRdb lists only in-frame clones, some missing. The sample has some 160,000 clones, around 89% seen once; the top ten hold 2.5% to 3.5%. Sequenced: peripheral blood. These receptors were collected from a man aged 60 to 69 with acute or convalescent COVID-19.

This clone was detected once. The chain combines TRBV21-1 with TRBJ2-2; no check of the table's D call, TRBD2, against the DNA was made. TRBV21-1 is deemed a pseudogene. The CDR3 is made up of 14 amino acids. The CDR3 reads CASSIRGRTGELFF. The CDR3 bases are TGTGCCAGCAGCATTCGAGGGAGAACCGGGGAGCTGTTTTTT.

The rearrangement joins TRBV14 to TRBJ1-1, with a possible D match to TRBD1 (6 bases). CDR3 size: 13 residues. Trimming shortened V by 4 bases and J by 5 bases, and 11 bases separated the two germline ends. Germline V gene lookup returns CDR1 SGHDN and CDR2 FVKESK. The CDR3 protein is CASSRGGQTEAFF. As DNA, the CDR3 is TGTGCCAGCAGCCGCGGGGGACAAACTGAAGCTTTCTTT.

The chain carries TRBV19 and TRBJ2-7, with D maybe TRBD1 (6 bases). Trimming took off 6 bases at V and 2 bases at J, with 14 bases between the two ends. The germline V gene encodes CDR1 LNHDA and CDR2 SQIVND (reference sequence). The CDR3 is 14 residues long. CDR3 amino acids: CASSKPGETYEQYF. The CDR3 DNA sequence: TGTGCCAGTAGCAAACCAGGGGAAACCTACGAGCAGTACTTC.

The chain uses TRBV12-3 or TRBV12-4 and TRBJ2-4; D is undetermined. The CDR3 totals 12 residues. V dropped 3 bases and J dropped 8 bases, with 8 bases sitting between them. CDR3 in amino acids: CASSLVGDIQYF. The CDR3 DNA reads TGTGCCAGCAGTTTGGTGGGCGACATTCAGTACTTC.

This chain joins TRBV2 and TRBJ2-1; 9 bases match TRBD1. J lost 0 bases, V lost 8 bases, and 14 bases had no gene match. CDR3 length: 18 residues. Germline CDR1 SNHLY, CDR2 FYNNEI. CDR3 DNA sequence: TGTGCCAGCCGTTACAGACAGGGGGGTACGAGCTCCTACAATGAGCAGTTCTTC. It encodes CASRYRQGGTSSYNEQFF.

The chain links TRBV30 to TRBJ1-3; the D gene is possibly TRBD1 (5 bases). This CDR3 spans 12 amino acids. The germline V and J ends were trimmed by 6 bases and 16 bases, with 22 bases remaining between them. Germline V gene sequence: CDR1 GTSNPN, CDR2 SVGIG (reference sequence). The CDR3 reads CACPVLGHHIYF. DNA of the CDR3: TGTGCCTGCCCGGTCCTCGGACACCATATTTATTTT. The whole variable domain, remainder taken from reference TRBV30 and TRBJ1-3, is SQTIHQWPATLVQPVGSPLSLECTVEGTSNPNLYWYRQAAGRGLQLLFYSVGIGQISSEVPQNLSASRPQDRQFILSSKKLLLSDSGFYLCACPVLGHHIYFGEGSWLTVV.

The chain has TRBV7-2 and TRBJ1-3; 8 bases align to TRBD1. CDR3 length: 15 residues. After removal of 4 bases from V and 0 bases from J, the junction contained 2 bases not matched to a gene. In germline, CDR1 is SGHTA, CDR2 FQGNSA. CDR3 in DNA: TGTGCCAGCAGCTCGGACAGGGCCTCTGGAAACACCATATATTTT. Its protein is CASSSDRASGNTIYF.

This clone was seen ten or more times. In DNA form, the CDR3 reads TGTGCCAGCAATGGTAGGGACAGTTCATACGAGCAGTACTTC. Protein product: CASNGRDSSYEQYF. The chain links TRBV9 to TRBJ2-7; 7 nucleotides agree with TRBD1. V lost 6 bases, J lost 4 bases, and 10 bases stayed unmatched. This CDR3 region has 14 residues. Germline-derived CDR1 and CDR2 are SGDLS and YYNGEE.

The genes are TRBV5-1 and TRBJ2-1; 12 bases line up with TRBD2. This CDR3 has 15 residues. V was pared by 4 bases and J by 9 bases, with 8 bases of the junction left unmatched. Germline V lookup: CDR1 SGHRS, CDR2 YFSETQ. CDR3 DNA sequence: TGCGCCAGCAGCGAGGGACTAGCGGGCTTGGTTGAGCAGTTCTTC. Amino acids: CASSEGLAGLVEQFF.

The rearrangement uses TRBV6-1 and TRBJ2-7; 7 nucleotides match TRBD1. Germline assignment: CDR1 MNHNS and CDR2 SASEGT. This CDR3 contains 13 residues. V was clipped by 3 bases and J by 6 bases; unmatched bases: 5. The CDR3 reads CASSERQGTEQYF. The CDR3, as DNA: TGTGCCAGCAGTGAGAGACAGGGTACCGAGCAGTACTTC.

The CDR3 nucleotides read TGTGCCAGCAGCTTAGGGCTAGCGGGGGGAAACACCGGGGAGCTGTTTTTT. Residues: CASSLGLAGGNTGELFF. The chain carries TRBV7-2 and TRBJ2-2; 11 bases are shared with TRBD2. V shed 1 base and J 2 bases; nucleotides not matched to a gene: 3. This CDR3 spans 17 amino acids. CDR1 and CDR2 from the germline V gene are SGHTA and FQGNSA.

V gene TRBV5-1 combines with J gene TRBJ1-2, with TRBD1 matching over 8 bases. Germline assignment: CDR1 SGHRS and CDR2 YFSETQ. The V segment lost 4 bases and the J segment 8 bases; nucleotides outside the gene matches: 13. The CDR3 extends over 15 amino acids. CDR3 bases: TGCGCCAGCAGCAAGAGCCAGGGGGCTGCCCTCGGCTACACCTTC. Its translation: CASSKSQGAALGYTF. The full variable domain, rest sourced from reference TRBV5-1 and TRBJ1-2, is KAGVTQTPRYLIKTRGQQVTLSCSPISGHRSVSWYQQTPGQGLQFLFEYFSETQRNKGNFPGRFSGRQFSNSRSEMNVSTLELGDSALYLCASSKSQGAALGYTFGSGTRLTVV.

This clone has a single count. J is TRBJ1-1 and V is TRBV2; 8 positions match TRBD1. In germline, CDR1 is SNHLY, CDR2 FYNNEI. V lost 5 bases to trimming and J lost 1 base; unmatched junction nucleotides: 3. The CDR3 sequence is 14 residues long. CDR3 nucleotides: TGTGCCAGCAGTACAGGACAGGGGAACACTGAAGCTTTCTTT. Residues: CASSTGQGNTEAFF. The full variable domain, its missing parts supplied by reference TRBV2 and TRBJ1-1, is EPEVTQTPSHQVTQMGQEVILRCVPISNHLYFYWYRQILGQKVEFLVSFYNNEISEKSEIFDDQFSVERPDGSNFTLKIRSTKLEDSAMYFCASSTGQGNTEAFFGQGTRLTVV.

The chain recombines TRBV5-4 with TRBJ2-2; D is possibly TRBD2 (7 bases). V lost 3 bases, J lost 5 bases, and 17 bases lay in between. The CDR3 spans 16 residues. The germline gives CDR1 SGHNT, CDR2 YYREEE (reference sequence). DNA for the CDR3: TGTGCCAGCAGCTCCAGAGGGGGGGGTATAACCGGGGAGCTGTTTTTT. Its protein product is CASSSRGGGITGELFF.

The V call is TRBV11-2, the J call TRBJ2-6; 10 bases fit TRBD1. This CDR3 is built from 16 residues. Unmatched junction bases numbered 3, after V lost 5 bases and J lost 2 bases. CDR1 is SGHAT, CDR2 FQNNGV, per germline. CDR3 DNA sequence: TGTGCCAGCAGCATGACAGGGGGCACTGGGGCCAACGTCCTGACTTTC. Encoded protein: CASSMTGGTGANVLTF.

The chain employs TRBV3-1 (or the pseudogene TRBV3-2) and TRBJ1-2; maybe TRBD1 (6 bases). The V end was cut by 4 bases, the J end by 5 bases, with 17 bases between. CDR1 LGHDT and CDR2 YNNKEL come from the germline V gene (reference sequence). The CDR3 has 15 amino acids. CDR3 in amino acids: CASSRGPQGIYGYTF. The CDR3 DNA is TGTGCCAGCAGCCGGGGACCCCAGGGGATATATGGCTACACCTTC.

This sequence joins TRBV19 and TRBJ1-1, with D possibly matching TRBD1 (5 bases). The CDR3 length is 13 residues. Germline-derived CDR1 and CDR2 are LNHDA and SQIVND (reference sequence). V lost 6 bases to trimming and J lost 1 base, with 9 bases between them. CDR3 loop: CASRGEANTEAFF. The CDR3 DNA reads TGTGCCAGTAGAGGGGAGGCGAACACTGAAGCTTTCTTT.

This chain joins TRBV5-1 and TRBJ2-7; a possible D gene is TRBD1 (5 bases). The CDR3 totals 13 residues. Trimming took 2 bases from V and 5 from J, leaving 11 bases between them. The germline V gene has CDR1 SGHRS and CDR2 YFSETQ. DNA of the CDR3: TGCGCCAGCAGCTTCATCCAGGGCGACGAGCAGTACTTC. Translating gives CASSFIQGDEQYF. The entire variable domain, with the rest obtained from reference TRBV5-1 and TRBJ2-7, is as follows: KAGVTQTPRYLIKTRGQQVTLSCSPISGHRSVSWYQQTPGQGLQFLFEYFSETQRNKGNFPGRFSGRQFSNSRSEMNVSTLELGDSALYLCASSFIQGDEQYFGPGTRLTVT.

The V and J genes are TRBV7-2 and TRBJ2-5; TRBD2 matches 14 bases. Germline values: CDR1 SGHTA, CDR2 FQGNSA. The length of the CDR3 is 19 residues. Trimming at V came to 5 bases and at J to 0 bases, leaving 11 bases not matched to a gene. The CDR3 DNA reads TGTGCCAGCAGCGCACGACTAGCGGGGGGGAGAGCGTACCAAGAGACCCAGTACTTC. This codes for CASSARLAGGRAYQETQYF.

The V call is TRBV5-1, the J call TRBJ2-3, with a weak D call TRBD2 (6 bases). The CDR3 is 13 amino acids. Per the germline V gene, CDR1 is SGHRS and CDR2 is YFSETQ. Trimming left V 5 bases short and J 6 bases short, with 13 bases between. CDR3 coding DNA: TGCGCCAGCAGGGCCTCTAGCGAGGATACGCAGTATTTT. This translates into CASRASSEDTQYF.

The rearrangement uses TRBV18 and TRBJ1-2; TRBD1 matches at 10 bases. CDR1 KGHSH and CDR2 LQKENI come from the germline V gene. V lost 6 bases and J lost 5; bases outside the gene matches: 3. This CDR3 spans 13 amino acids. CDR3 sequence reads: CASSQDRGYGYTF. CDR3 bases: TGTGCCAGCTCTCAGGACAGGGGGTATGGCTACACCTTC.

This clone has a handful of counts. CDR3 DNA: TGCGCCAGCAGCTTGATTCAGGGGCACGAGCAGTACTTC. It is translated as CASSLIQGHEQYF. The rearrangement uses TRBV5-1 and TRBJ2-7; D perhaps matches TRBD1 (6 bases). The CDR3 contains 13 residues. CDR1 is SGHRS and CDR2 is YFSETQ in the germline V gene. Trimming pared 1 base from V and 5 bases from J, leaving 10 bases between. The full variable domain, completed using reference TRBV5-1 and TRBJ2-7, is KAGVTQTPRYLIKTRGQQVTLSCSPISGHRSVSWYQQTPGQGLQFLFEYFSETQRNKGNFPGRFSGRQFSNSRSEMNVSTLELGDSALYLCASSLIQGHEQYFGPGTRLTVT.

This chain links TRBV4-1 with TRBJ1-1; D is ambiguous. The V end was cut by 4 bases, the J end by 8 bases, with 11 bases between. Germline CDR1 reads MGHRA; CDR2 reads YSYEKL. The CDR3 length is 12 residues. This chain's CDR3 is CASSPLNREAFF. CDR3 nucleotide sequence: TGCGCCAGCAGCCCATTAAATCGGGAAGCTTTCTTT.

On this clone itself: Other DNA sequences within the sample encode an identical CDR3. The chain has TRBV2 and TRBJ2-3; 7 bases match TRBD2. The CDR3 totals 13 residues. V lost 6 bases and J lost 0; bases outside the gene matches: 0. CDR1 is SNHLY and CDR2 is FYNNEI in the germline V gene. The CDR3 bases are TGTGCCAGCAGGCGGGGGAGCACAGATACGCAGTATTTT. Its translation: CASRRGSTDTQYF.

The genes are TRBV4-1 and TRBJ2-1, with TRBD1 matching over 9 bases. V trimming: 4 bases; J trimming: 0 bases; junction bases outside the gene matches: 16. Germline V gene data show CDR1 as MGHRA and CDR2 as YSYEKL. CDR3 length: 20 amino acids. The CDR3 DNA sequence: TGCGCCAGCAGCCTCAGGACCGGGACAGGGTATTACAGCTCCTACAATGAGCAGTTCTTC. Its protein is CASSLRTGTGYYSSYNEQFF.

The chain carries TRBV30 and TRBJ1-6; a weak D match, TRBD1 (6 bases). Germline V CDR1 and CDR2: GTSNPN, SVGIG (reference sequence). This CDR3 comprises 14 residues. Trimming cost V 2 bases and J 10 bases, with 15 bases left between them. The CDR3 bases are TGTGCCTGGAGTTTCAGGGACATGGGATCACCCCTCCACTTT. It is translated as CAWSFRDMGSPLHF.

This clone was seen more than once but under ten times. The chain couples TRBV19 to TRBJ1-1, with 7 positions matching TRBD1. V dropped 0 bases and J dropped 3; count of bases not matched to a gene: 4. Per germline, CDR1 LNHDA and CDR2 SQIVND (reference sequence). This CDR3 comprises 15 residues. This CDR3 is CASSIDTGEYTEAFF. CDR3 DNA: TGTGCCAGTAGTATAGACACAGGGGAATACACTGAAGCTTTCTTT.

This chain joins TRBV5-4 and TRBJ1-2; D remains ambiguous. The CDR3 sequence is 14 residues long. Looked up from germline, CDR1 is SGHNT and CDR2 is YYREEE (reference sequence). The ends were cut back, 4 bases at V and 2 bases at J, with 12 bases in the middle. The CDR3 spells CASSPGQTNYGYTF. Written as DNA, the CDR3 is TGTGCCAGCAGCCCCGGTCAGACAAACTATGGCTACACCTTC.

The chain couples TRBV19 to TRBJ1-6, with TRBD1 matching over 9 bases. Unmatched junction bases numbered 9, after V lost 5 bases and J lost 7 bases. The CDR3 sequence is 16 residues long. CDR1 is LNHDA and CDR2 is SQIVND in the germline V gene (reference sequence). The CDR3 sequence is CASSFSNRGQNSPLHF. The CDR3 bases are TGTGCCAGTAGTTTTTCCAACAGGGGGCAAAATTCACCCCTCCACTTT.

The gene calls are TRBV4-1 and TRBJ2-7, with 7 bases aligning to TRBD2. V was clipped by 5 bases and J by 2 bases; unmatched bases: 18. The CDR3 is 18 amino acids. Germline-derived CDR1 and CDR2 are MGHRA and YSYEKL. CDR3 sequence reads: CASSSSPHRRGETYEQYF. CDR3 DNA: TGCGCCAGCAGCTCCAGTCCTCACAGACGGGGGGAAACCTACGAGCAGTACTTC.